This TCR beta chain is drawn from a study of shared clonotypes between healthy human individuals. Regarding the study as a whole: Several donors had approximately 4.6% of their naive CD4 clonotypes in common.

Method: immunoSEQ multiplex PCR; TCRdb's copy keeps in-frame clones and lacks some. The repertoire has about 1.5 million clones, 95% to 99% of them found once; the top ten carry roughly 0.45%. CDR1 and CDR2 from the germline V gene are SGHRS and YFSETQ. Trimming took 4 bases from V and 5 from J, leaving 13 bases between them. The CDR3 extends over 13 amino acids. Note on this clone: What it recognizes is unknown.

Sample: naive CD4+ T cells sorted from blood. Indicated subset: CD45RA+ positively selected. The V gene is TRBV5-1, the J gene TRBJ2-7; D remains ambiguous. This TCR was recovered from a man aged 30 to 45 in good health. The CDR3 nucleotides read TGCGCCAGCAGCAAACAAGGTGGGGACGAGCAGTACTTC. Translated, it gives CASSKQGGDEQYF.